The 5 T cell receptor beta chains below all came from one sample that was sequenced in a study of blood T cell repertoires in COVID-19. Sequencing used immunoSEQ multiplex PCR; TCRdb keeps in-frame clones, though not all of them. The data hold approximately 100,000 clones, with roughly 80% observed a single time. The sequencing input was peripheral blood. The source of these receptors is a man in his 60s with acute or convalescent COVID-19.

J is TRBJ2-1 and V is TRBV24-1, with D possibly TRBD1 on 6 matching bases. Germline assignment: CDR1 KGHDR and CDR2 SFDVKD. V was pared by 3 bases and J by 5 bases, with 13 bases between. The CDR3 has 15 residues. The CDR3 reads CATSDAQQGNNEQFF. For the CDR3, the DNA is TGTGCCACCAGTGATGCACAACAGGGAAACAATGAGCAGTTCTTC.

This clone was recorded once. V usage is TRBV18 and J usage is TRBJ1-2; D is possibly TRBD1 (5 bases). The CDR3 sequence is 14 residues long. With 3 bases removed from V and 2 bases from J, the gap between germline ends came to 10 bases. Germline V CDR1 and CDR2: KGHSH, LQKENI. This CDR3 reads CASSPDGGNYGYTF. The DNA for the CDR3 is TGTGCCAGCTCACCTGACGGGGGAAACTATGGCTACACCTTC.

This sequence joins TRBV23-1 and TRBJ2-5, with TRBD2 as a possible D gene (6 bases). TRBV23-1 qualifies as an ORF whose function is uncertain. V lost 3 bases and J lost 7, with 27 bases in between. The CDR3 spans 18 residues. The CDR3 DNA reads TGCGCCAGCAGTCATCCCCGGGACTCTAAGGTCCTGATTGGGACCCAGTACTTC. Its translation is CASSHPRDSKVLIGTQYF.

V gene TRBV18 combines with J gene TRBJ1-2; 9 bases are shared with TRBD1. CDR3 length: 19 amino acids. The J segment lost 3 bases and the V segment lost 1 base, leaving 15 bases of the junction unmatched. Germline CDR1 KGHSH, CDR2 LQKENI. CDR3 amino acids: CASSPLWTGEWLVDYGYTF. CDR3 DNA: TGTGCCAGCTCACCACTCTGGACAGGGGAGTGGCTTGTTGACTATGGCTACACCTTC.

V and J are TRBV6-1 and TRBJ1-4; D uncertain. The CDR3 extends over 16 amino acids. The germline CDR1 and CDR2 sequences are MNHNS and SASEGT. Trimming removed 2 bases from V and 8 bases from J, with 18 bases in between. In DNA, the CDR3 is TGTGCCAGCAGTGAATTATTTCGCAGGCTAAGCGAAAAACTGTTTTTT. This sequence encodes CASSELFRRLSEKLFF.